The rows below give T cell receptor beta chains drawn from one sample of a study of siplizumab effects on memory and regulatory T cells. The table came from immunoSEQ multiplex PCR; TCRdb's copy has only in-frame clones and leaves some out. The table lists some 97,000 clones, approximately 94% of them singletons. The sample was non-Treg CD4+ T cells sorted from blood. Receptors originate from a human donor in good health. Both conserved end residues are part of each CDR3. The D gene is left open where the match is weak. The size entry is marked missing in some rows and otherwise reads once, few, many or a size class.

v_gene: TRBV19
abundance: -
j_gene: TRBJ2-6
d_gene: -
CDR3aa: CASKGTTLSGANVLTF
CDR3nt: TGTGCCAGTAAAGGGACAACCCTCTCTGGGGCCAACGTCCTGACTTTC

v_gene: TRBV25-1
abundance: -
j_gene: TRBJ2-3
d_gene: TRBD2
CDR3aa: CASSGSSGRGTDTQYF
CDR3nt: TGTGCCAGCAGTGGAAGTAGCGGGAGAGGCACAGATACGCAGTATTTT

v_gene: TRBV27
abundance: -
j_gene: TRBJ2-7
d_gene: TRBD1
CDR3aa: CASSPRTGYEQYF
CDR3nt: TGTGCCAGCAGTCCCCGGACAGGGTACGAGCAGTACTTC

v_gene: TRBV28
abundance: -
j_gene: TRBJ2-7
d_gene: -
CDR3aa: CASSLERYEQYF
CDR3nt: TGTGCCAGCAGTTTAGAGCGCTACGAGCAGTACTTC

v_gene: TRBV19
abundance: -
j_gene: TRBJ2-3
d_gene: TRBD2
CDR3aa: CASRGGGLADSTDTQYF
CDR3nt: TGTGCCAGCAGGGGGGGTGGACTAGCGGACAGCACAGATACGCAGTATTTT

v_gene: TRBV28
abundance: -
j_gene: TRBJ2-1
d_gene: TRBD1
CDR3aa: CASSGQGFSYNEQFF
CDR3nt: TGTGCCAGCAGCGGACAGGGATTCTCCTACAATGAGCAGTTCTTC

v_gene: TRBV12-5
abundance: -
j_gene: TRBJ2-2
d_gene: -
CDR3aa: CASGLRFSTGELFF
CDR3nt: TGTGCTAGTGGTTTGAGATTCTCCACCGGGGAGCTGTTTTTT

v_gene: TRBV6-6
abundance: -
j_gene: TRBJ2-1
d_gene: -
CDR3aa: CASSYEWNEQFF
CDR3nt: TGTGCCAGCAGCTACGAGTGGAATGAGCAGTTCTTC

v_gene: TRBV7-2
abundance: -
j_gene: TRBJ2-2
d_gene: TRBD2
CDR3aa: CASSLRLATGELFF
CDR3nt: TGTGCCAGCAGTCTCCGACTAGCGACCGGGGAGCTGTTTTTT

v_gene: TRBV25-1
abundance: -
j_gene: TRBJ2-3
d_gene: TRBD2
CDR3aa: CASSESPSGEYF
CDR3nt: TGTGCCAGCAGTGAATCCCCTAGCGGAGAGTATTTT

v_gene: TRBV10-3
abundance: -
j_gene: TRBJ2-5
d_gene: -
CDR3aa: CAISENPPGGGETQYF
CDR3nt: TGTGCCATCAGTGAGAACCCCCCGGGTGGGGGAGAGACCCAGTACTTC

v_gene: TRBV29-1
abundance: -
j_gene: TRBJ1-3
d_gene: -
CDR3aa: CSVDGTTGASGNTIYF
CDR3nt: TGCAGCGTTGATGGGACTACCGGGGCCTCTGGAAACACCATATATTTT

v_gene: TRBV5-4
abundance: -
j_gene: TRBJ1-2
d_gene: -
CDR3aa: CASSLEKTSYGYTF
CDR3nt: TGTGCCAGCAGCTTGGAAAAAACAAGCTATGGCTACACCTTC

v_gene: TRBV6-1
abundance: -
j_gene: TRBJ1-2
d_gene: -
CDR3aa: CASSANRVFSDGYTF
CDR3nt: TGTGCCAGCAGTGCAAACAGGGTTTTCTCGGATGGCTACACCTTC

v_gene: TRBV6-1
abundance: -
j_gene: TRBJ2-2
d_gene: TRBD2
CDR3aa: CASSGSGRSPGELFF
CDR3nt: TGTGCCAGCAGTGGTAGCGGGAGATCCCCCGGGGAGCTGTTTTTT

v_gene: TRBV10-1
abundance: -
j_gene: TRBJ2-7
d_gene: -
CDR3aa: CASSDNTGVTYEQYF
CDR3nt: TGCGCCAGCAGTGATAATACGGGGGTAACCTACGAGCAGTACTTC

v_gene: TRBV7-3
abundance: -
j_gene: TRBJ2-2
d_gene: TRBD2
CDR3aa: CASSRYAGLAGTGELFF
CDR3nt: TGTGCCAGCAGCCGATACGCCGGACTAGCGGGCACCGGGGAGCTGTTTTTT

v_gene: TRBV7-3
abundance: -
j_gene: TRBJ2-3
d_gene: -
CDR3aa: CASSLREKDTQYF
CDR3nt: TGTGCCAGCAGCTTAAGAGAGAAGGATACGCAGTATTTT

v_gene: TRBV19
abundance: -
j_gene: TRBJ2-1
d_gene: -
CDR3aa: CASSKPQRNEQFF
CDR3nt: TGTGCCAGTAGTAAACCCCAGAGAAATGAGCAGTTCTTC

v_gene: TRBV12-5
abundance: once
j_gene: TRBJ2-2
d_gene: -
CDR3aa: CASGSGTYTGELFF
CDR3nt: TGTGCTAGTGGTTCCGGGACCTACACCGGGGAGCTGTTTTTT

v_gene: TRBV19
abundance: -
j_gene: TRBJ2-2
d_gene: TRBD1
CDR3aa: CASSPPGTGWIGELFF
CDR3nt: TGTGCCAGTAGTCCCCCCGGGACAGGGTGGATCGGGGAGCTGTTTTTT

v_gene: TRBV11-3
abundance: -
j_gene: TRBJ2-7
d_gene: -
CDR3aa: CASSSGAGRMYEQYF
CDR3nt: TGTGCCAGCAGCTCCGGGGCAGGAAGAATGTACGAGCAGTACTTC

v_gene: TRBV11-3
abundance: -
j_gene: TRBJ2-2
d_gene: TRBD1
CDR3aa: CASSRDSQNTGELFF
CDR3nt: TGTGCCAGCAGCCGGGACAGCCAGAACACCGGGGAGCTGTTTTTT

v_gene: TRBV5-1
abundance: -
j_gene: TRBJ2-1
d_gene: -
CDR3aa: CASSMDVYNEQFF
CDR3nt: TGCGCCAGCAGCATGGACGTCTACAATGAGCAGTTCTTC

v_gene: TRBV14
abundance: -
j_gene: TRBJ2-1
d_gene: -
CDR3aa: CASSPRGLSEFF
CDR3nt: TGTGCCAGCAGCCCTCGGGGCCTGTCTGAGTTCTTC

v_gene: TRBV28
abundance: -
j_gene: TRBJ2-3
d_gene: TRBD1
CDR3aa: CASSYRLGRGPTDTQYF
CDR3nt: TGTGCCAGCAGCTATCGTTTGGGCAGGGGGCCCACAGATACGCAGTATTTT

v_gene: TRBV5-1
abundance: -
j_gene: TRBJ2-1
d_gene: TRBD2
CDR3aa: CASSSLAGLYNEQFF
CDR3nt: TGCGCCAGCAGCTCCCTAGCGGGACTCTACAATGAGCAGTTCTTC

v_gene: TRBV18
abundance: few
j_gene: TRBJ1-5
d_gene: TRBD1
CDR3aa: CASSADRGQPQHF
CDR3nt: TGTGCCAGCTCAGCGGACAGGGGTCAGCCCCAGCATTTT

v_gene: TRBV2
abundance: -
j_gene: TRBJ2-7
d_gene: -
CDR3aa: CASELDTYEQYF
CDR3nt: TGTGCCAGCGAATTGGACACTTACGAGCAGTACTTC

v_gene: TRBV4-2
abundance: once
j_gene: TRBJ2-7
d_gene: TRBD2
CDR3aa: CASSRQREDWYEQYF
CDR3nt: TGTGCCAGCAGCCGGCAGCGGGAGGATTGGTACGAGCAGTACTTC

v_gene: TRBV2
abundance: -
j_gene: TRBJ2-7
d_gene: -
CDR3aa: CASRSGTIYEQYF
CDR3nt: TGTGCCAGCAGATCCGGGACAATATACGAGCAGTACTTC

v_gene: TRBV9
abundance: -
j_gene: TRBJ2-3
d_gene: -
CDR3aa: CASSAAGGGSTDTQYF
CDR3nt: TGTGCCAGCAGCGCCGCCGGTGGGGGTAGCACAGATACGCAGTATTTT

v_gene: TRBV28
abundance: -
j_gene: TRBJ1-4
d_gene: -
CDR3aa: CASSPPAPKLFF
CDR3nt: TGTGCCAGCAGTCCTCCGGCGCCTAAACTGTTTTTT

v_gene: TRBV14
abundance: -
j_gene: TRBJ2-5
d_gene: -
CDR3aa: CASSQQGTLRTQYF
CDR3nt: TGTGCCAGCAGCCAACAGGGGACGCTCCGGACCCAGTACTTC

v_gene: TRBV29-1
abundance: -
j_gene: TRBJ1-5
d_gene: -
CDR3aa: CSVLGQPNQPQHF
CDR3nt: TGCAGCGTCCTGGGGCAACCCAATCAGCCCCAGCATTTT

v_gene: TRBV5-1
abundance: -
j_gene: TRBJ2-2
d_gene: TRBD1
CDR3aa: CASSFGRGQSTGELFF
CDR3nt: TGCGCCAGCAGCTTCGGCAGGGGGCAGAGCACCGGGGAGCTGTTTTTT

v_gene: TRBV18
abundance: -
j_gene: TRBJ1-3
d_gene: -
CDR3aa: CASSPVDLSGNTIYF
CDR3nt: TGTGCCAGCTCACCAGTAGACCTCTCTGGAAACACCATATATTTT

v_gene: TRBV6-6
abundance: -
j_gene: TRBJ2-7
d_gene: -
CDR3aa: CASQPRISSGYEQYF
CDR3nt: TGTGCCAGCCAGCCCCGTATTAGTAGCGGCTACGAGCAGTACTTC

v_gene: TRBV19
abundance: -
j_gene: TRBJ2-7
d_gene: -
CDR3aa: CASSGGFSYEQYF
CDR3nt: TGTGCCAGTAGTGGCGGCTTCTCCTACGAGCAGTACTTC

v_gene: TRBV18
abundance: -
j_gene: TRBJ2-3
d_gene: TRBD2
CDR3aa: CASSPIAGGPYTQYF
CDR3nt: TGTGCCAGCTCACCAATTGCGGGAGGGCCTTATACGCAGTATTTT

v_gene: TRBV5-6
abundance: once
j_gene: TRBJ2-3
d_gene: -
CDR3aa: CASLQGSADTQYF
CDR3nt: TGTGCCAGCTTACAGGGTAGCGCAGATACGCAGTATTTT

v_gene: TRBV19
abundance: once
j_gene: TRBJ1-1
d_gene: -
CDR3aa: CASSLGGMRTEAFF
CDR3nt: TGTGCCAGTAGTCTGGGGGGGATGAGAACTGAAGCTTTCTTT

v_gene: TRBV5-5
abundance: -
j_gene: TRBJ2-2
d_gene: -
CDR3aa: CAQGGTGELFF
CDR3nt: TGTGCCCAAGGGGGCACCGGGGAGCTGTTTTTT

v_gene: TRBV5-6
abundance: -
j_gene: TRBJ2-7
d_gene: -
CDR3aa: CASSSYREFAYEQYF
CDR3nt: TGTGCCAGCAGCAGCTACAGGGAATTCGCCTACGAGCAGTACTTC

v_gene: TRBV7-2
abundance: -
j_gene: TRBJ2-1
d_gene: TRBD2
CDR3aa: CASSLVLSGRLNEQFF
CDR3nt: TGTGCCAGCAGCTTAGTCTTGAGCGGGAGACTCAATGAGCAGTTCTTC